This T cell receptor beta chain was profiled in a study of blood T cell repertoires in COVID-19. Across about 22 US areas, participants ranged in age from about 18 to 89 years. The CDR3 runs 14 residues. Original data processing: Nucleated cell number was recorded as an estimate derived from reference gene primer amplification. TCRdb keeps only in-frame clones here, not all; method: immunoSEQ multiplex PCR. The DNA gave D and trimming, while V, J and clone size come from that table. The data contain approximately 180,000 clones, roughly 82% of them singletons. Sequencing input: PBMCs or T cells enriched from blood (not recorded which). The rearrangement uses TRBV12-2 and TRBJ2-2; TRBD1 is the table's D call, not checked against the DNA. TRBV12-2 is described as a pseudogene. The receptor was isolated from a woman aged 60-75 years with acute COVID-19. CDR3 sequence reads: CASRLTGRTGELFF. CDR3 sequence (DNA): TGTGCAAGTCGCTTGACAGGTCGCACCGGGGAGCTGTTTTTT.